The clone carrying this T cell receptor beta chain has at least ten counts. Its antigen remains unknown. This sample is part of a study of T cells in Graves' hyperthyroidism and ophthalmopathy. Amplified TCR beta CDR3 regions came from RNA transcripts. TCR CDR3 underwent first-round RT-PCR with the HTBI primer set. TCRdb re-called the multiplex PCR reads with MiXCR, one entry per CDR3 protein. The table shows around 700,000 distinct CDR3 sequences, with about 17% occurring only once. Deletions cut 3 bases from V and 6 bases from J, with 11 bases between. This CDR3 is 13 amino acids long. The study, taken as a whole, reports: Using 13 V-J features, a model discriminated ophthalmopathy from stable hyperthyroidism.

Sequenced material: blood. This TCR came from a woman aged 50 to 65 with Graves' hyperthyroidism that later progressed to Graves' ophthalmopathy. J is TRBJ1-1 and V is TRBV12-3 or TRBV12-4; D may be TRBD1 (6 bases). CDR3 DNA sequence: TGTGCCAGCAGTTTGGAGGCAGGGGCTGAAGCTTTCTTT. Amino acid sequence: CASSLEAGAEAFF.